The 14 T cell receptor beta chains given below trace back to one sample, sequenced in a study of CD8 T cells in ankylosing spondylitis. TCRdb analysed the 5' RACE reads with MiXCR anew, one entry per CDR3 protein. Here the sample spans around 180,000 distinct CDR3 sequences, 13% being singletons. Material for sequencing was blood, either unsorted or a sorted T cell fraction (not recorded which). Receptor source: a female donor with ankylosing spondylitis or in good health (not recorded which).

At least ten counts were recorded for this clonotype. The rearrangement uses TRBV11-1 and TRBJ2-7; 16 nucleotides line up with TRBD2. This CDR3 comprises 18 residues. Unmatched junction bases numbered 11, after V lost 6 bases and J lost 3 bases. Per the germline V gene, CDR1 is SGHAT and CDR2 is FQDESV (reference sequence). The CDR3 is CASRSGLAGGPRLYEQYF. CDR3 nucleotide sequence: TGTGCCAGCAGATCGGGACTAGCGGGAGGGCCAAGACTCTACGAGCAGTACTTC.

This clonotype was observed many times. The gene calls are TRBV9 and TRBJ2-1; 8 nucleotides match TRBD1. The ends lost 1 base at V and 6 bases at J; junction bases unmatched: 3. CDR1 SGDLS and CDR2 YYNGEE come from the germline V gene. CDR3 size: 14 residues. CDR3: CASSVTGGGNEQFF. The CDR3 coding sequence is TGTGCCAGCAGCGTAACAGGGGGAGGCAATGAGCAGTTCTTC.

This clonotype has at least ten counts. The chain links TRBV7-2 to TRBJ2-3; 11 nucleotides line up with TRBD2. The V gene end was trimmed by 1 base and the J gene end by 5 bases; junction bases not matched to a gene: 2. Germline V gives CDR1 SGHTA, CDR2 FQGNSA. This CDR3 spans 15 amino acids. CDR3 nucleotide sequence: TGTGCCAGCAGCTTAGTAGCGGGAGGGGGAGATACGCAGTATTTT. Amino acids: CASSLVAGGGDTQYF. Full variable domain (outside the CDR3, taken from reference TRBV7-2 and TRBJ2-3): GAGVSQSPSNKVTEKGKDVELRCDPISGHTALYWYRQSLGQGLEFLIYFQGNSAPDKSGLPSDRFSAERTGGSVSTLTIQRTQQEDSAVYLCASSLVAGGGDTQYFGPGTRLTVL.

In this sample, this clonotype turned up many times. The chain recombines TRBV21-1 with TRBJ2-1; the table calls TRBD1, which could not be checked here. TRBV21-1 has pseudogene status. The CDR3 sequence is 14 residues long. CDR3 bases: TGTGCCATCCCGGGACATTGGTCTTACAATGAGCAGTTCTTC. It yields the protein CAIPGHWSYNEQFF.

With respect to this clonotype: One end of the junction varies from germline; a read error may be responsible. This chain joins TRBV28 and TRBJ2-7, with TRBD1 matching 7 bases. This CDR3 spans 13 amino acids. Germline assignment: CDR1 MDHEN and CDR2 SYDVKM. The CDR3 DNA sequence: TGTCCCAGCAGTTTGGGGACAGTGAACGAGCAGTACTTC. Translated, it gives CPSSLGTVNEQYF. The full variable domain, in which reference TRBV28 and TRBJ2-7 provide the parts outside the CDR3, is DVKVTQSSRYLVKRTGEKVFLECVQDMDHENMFWYRQDPGLGLRLIYFSYDVKMKEKGDIPEGYSVSREKKERFSLILESASTNQTSMYLCPSSLGTVNEQYFGPGTRLTVT.

There are a few counts of this clonotype. This CDR3 reads CASTIAGELFF. The CDR3 nucleotides are TGTGCCAGCACCATAGCCGGGGAGCTGTTTTTT. The chain joins TRBV12-3 or TRBV12-4 to TRBJ2-2, with D unclear. The CDR3 contains 11 residues. The V and J ends lost 7 bases and 6 bases respectively, with 6 bases between them.

This sequence joins TRBV27 and TRBJ1-5; D is uncertain. The CDR3 is 18 residues long. Germline CDR1 MNHEY, CDR2 SMNVEV (reference sequence). Trimming took off 5 bases at V and 0 bases at J, with 20 bases between the two ends. The CDR3 DNA follows: TGTGCCAGCAGTCCCACCCCCCGATGGGGAGATAGCAATCAGCCCCAGCATTTT. Its protein product is CASSPTPRWGDSNQPQHF.

This clonotype was recorded at least ten times. This rearrangement joins TRBV5-1 to TRBJ2-1; D assignment may be TRBD1 or TRBD2 (7 bases each). From germline, CDR1 is SGHRS and CDR2 YFSETQ. The CDR3 loop spans 16 amino acids. V shed 1 base and J shed 5 bases, with 16 bases lying between them. The CDR3 region is CASSLKRDSQDNEQFF. CDR3 DNA: TGCGCCAGCAGCTTGAAGCGGGACAGTCAAGACAATGAGCAGTTCTTC.

The chain joins TRBV30 to TRBJ2-2, with 7 positions matching TRBD2. Germline CDR1 and CDR2: GTSNPN and SVGIG (reference sequence). The CDR3 covers 15 residues. After removal of 0 bases from V and 2 bases from J, the junction contained 3 bases not matched to a gene. CDR3 protein: CAWSVGRSNTGELFF. The DNA of the CDR3 is TGTGCCTGGAGTGTCGGGAGGAGTAACACCGGGGAGCTGTTTTTT. Together with reference TRBV30 and TRBJ2-2, the CDR3 gives the full variable domain: SQTIHQWPATLVQPVGSPLSLECTVEGTSNPNLYWYRQAAGRGLQLLFYSVGIGQISSEVPQNLSASRPQDRQFILSSKKLLLSDSGFYLCAWSVGRSNTGELFFGEGSRLTVL.

At least ten counts were recorded for this clonotype. The V call is TRBV7-9, the J call TRBJ1-2, with TRBD1 identical over 7 bases. The CDR3 contains 16 residues. V trimming: 5 bases; J trimming: 1 base; junction bases outside the gene matches: 10. Germline values: CDR1 SEHNR, CDR2 FQNEAQ (reference sequence). CDR3 coding DNA: TGTGCCAGCAGCGAGGGGACAGCCAGTATTAACTATGGCTACACCTTC. This gives the protein CASSEGTASINYGYTF.

This clonotype was counted many times. V and J are TRBV12-3 or TRBV12-4 and TRBJ1-3, with D possibly being TRBD1 (6 bases). The CDR3 totals 15 residues. The V end was cut by 6 bases, the J end by 0 bases, with 12 bases between. Written as DNA, the CDR3 is TGTGCCAGCAGCCCGGGACATATCTCTGGAAACACCATATATTTT. Its protein is CASSPGHISGNTIYF.

This clonotype was counted ten times or more. The chain carries TRBV3-1 and TRBJ2-3; no reliable D call. V lost 4 bases to trimming and J lost 6 bases, with 11 bases between them. The CDR3 runs to 13 residues. Germline CDR1 is LGHDT and CDR2 is YNNKEL (reference sequence). CDR3 sequence reads: CASSPLPADTQYF. CDR3 coding DNA: TGTGCCAGCAGCCCCTTGCCAGCCGATACGCAGTATTTT.

In this sample, this clonotype turned up a few times. The chain couples TRBV12-5 to TRBJ2-1; 10 bases line up with TRBD2. With 4 bases clipped from V and 0 bases from J, the junction kept 0 bases outside the gene matches. In germline, CDR1 is LGHNT, CDR2 FRNRAP. The CDR3 sequence is 15 residues long. DNA of the CDR3: TGTGCTAGTGGTTCTAGCGGGAGCTCCTACAATGAGCAGTTCTTC. It yields the protein CASGSSGSSYNEQFF.

The sample holds one count of this clonotype. The J gene is TRBJ2-1, the V gene TRBV20-1, with 9 bases aligning to TRBD2. Per the germline V gene, CDR1 is DFQATT and CDR2 is SNEGSKA (reference sequence). The J segment lost 7 bases and the V segment lost 6 bases, leaving 10 bases of the junction unmatched. The CDR3 is made up of 14 amino acids. The CDR3 is CSAQRVAGANEQFF. For the CDR3, the DNA is TGCAGTGCCCAACGGGTAGCGGGAGCGAATGAGCAGTTCTTC.